Listed below are T cell receptor beta chains from one sample, sequenced in a study of breast tumors, draining lymph nodes, adjacent tissues. TCRdb redid the calling of the multiplex PCR reads with MiXCR, one entry per CDR3 protein. Seen here are 65,000 to 80,000 distinct CDR3 sequences, roughly 19% observed once, and the top ten hold about 2.5%. The sample consisted of axillary lymph node tissue. The source is a female donor with breast cancer. Some clones in this sample may be carry-over from other donors' samples. CDR3s include the opening cysteine and the closing phenylalanine or tryptophan. Fields, in order: V gene, J gene, clone size, D gene, CDR3 protein, CDR3 DNA. The D gene is left open where the match is weak. Size values are once, few and many counts, or a class for expanded clones, and some rows have none.

>TRBV27|TRBJ2-7|many|TRBD1
CASSNRQGAFEQYF
TGTGCCAGCAGTAACCGACAGGGGGCCTTCGAGCAGTACTTC
>TRBV6-2/TRBV6-3|TRBJ2-1|many|TRBD2
CASSRRIGTSGRNEQFF
TGTGCCAGCTCTCGGCGGATCGGGACTAGCGGGAGGAATGAGCAGTTCTTC
>TRBV9|TRBJ1-2|many|.
CASSVQAGGYTF
TGTGCCAGCAGCGTTCAGGCGGGCGGCTACACCTTC
>TRBV11-2|TRBJ2-5|.|TRBD2
CASSHGLAGEVETQYF
TGTGCCAGCAGCCATGGACTAGCGGGAGAGGTAGAGACCCAGTACTTC
>TRBV6-1|TRBJ2-5|many|.
CASTLGGAEETQYF
TGTGCCAGCACCCTGGGTGGGGCAGAAGAGACCCAGTACTTC
>TRBV28|TRBJ2-3|many|.
CASREVFPDTQYF
TGTGCCAGCAGAGAAGTCTTTCCAGATACGCAGTATTTT
>TRBV12-3/TRBV12-4|TRBJ1-6|few|TRBD1
CASQTGASSPLRF
TGTGCCAGCCAGACAGGGGCGAGTTCACCCCTCCGCTTT
>TRBV24-1|TRBJ2-2|many|TRBD2
CATSGTSENTGELFF
TGTGCCACCTCCGGGACTAGTGAGAACACCGGGGAGCTGTTTTTT
>TRBV10-3|TRBJ1-5|many|TRBD1
CAISGTGNQPQHF
TGTGCCATCAGCGGGACAGGGAATCAGCCCCAGCATTTT
>TRBV7-9|TRBJ2-7|many|TRBD1
CASSLERQGANEQYF
TGTGCCAGCAGCTTAGAGAGGCAGGGGGCGAACGAGCAGTACTTC
>TRBV3-1|TRBJ2-1|many|.
CASSQGGEQFF
TGTGCCAGCAGCCAGGGGGGTGAGCAGTTCTTC
>TRBV20-1|TRBJ2-1|many|TRBD2
CSARDQLGSGRAREQFF
TGCAGTGCTAGAGATCAACTAGGTAGCGGGAGGGCCCGGGAGCAGTTCTTC
>TRBV20-1|TRBJ1-2|many|.
CSGSDRDYGYTF
TGCAGTGGTTCGGACCGGGACTATGGCTACACCTTC
>TRBV3-1|TRBJ1-6|many|TRBD1
CASSQVGQGNSPLHF
TGTGCCAGCAGCCAAGTGGGACAGGGGAATTCACCCCTCCACTTT
>TRBV2|TRBJ1-2|many|.
CASRPEAYGYTF
TGTGCCAGCAGACCGGAAGCCTATGGCTACACCTTC
>TRBV20-1|TRBJ1-6|many|.
CSARVGPYNSPLHF
TGCAGTGCTAGAGTGGGACCGTATAATTCACCCCTCCACTTT
>TRBV12-3/TRBV12-4|TRBJ1-2|many|.
CASSLRWIMDGYTF
TGTGCCAGCAGTTTGCGATGGATCATGGATGGCTACACCTTC
>TRBV27|TRBJ2-3|.|.
CASSLGSGYTQYF
TGTGCCAGCAGTTTAGGGTCGGGGTATACGCAGTATTTT
>TRBV5-1|TRBJ2-7|many|.
CASSLNTDLAWRQYF
TGCGCCAGCAGCTTGAATACCGACCTAGCTTGGAGACAGTACTTC
>TRBV4-2|TRBJ2-7|many|.
CASSQEVGTSYEQYF
TGTGCCAGCAGCCAAGAGGTAGGGACCTCCTACGAGCAGTACTTC
>TRBV30|TRBJ1-5|.|.
CAWSGGGRGGQPQHF
TGTGCCTGGAGTGGTGGCGGCCGCGGGGGTCAGCCCCAGCATTTT
>TRBV9|TRBJ2-5|.|.
CASSSQPCALGETQYF
TGTGCCAGCAGCTCCCAGCCCTGTGCCTTGGGGGAGACCCAGTACTTC
>TRBV6-9|TRBJ2-5|many|TRBD2
CASSYSHGLAGVQETQYF
TGTGCCAGCAGTTATTCCCACGGACTAGCGGGAGTACAAGAGACCCAGTACTTC
>TRBV20-1|TRBJ2-7|many|TRBD1
CSASVTPGQGVRQYF
TGCAGTGCTAGCGTCACCCCGGGACAGGGTGTTAGGCAGTACTTC
>TRBV19|TRBJ2-7|many|TRBD1
CASSGGQGAFYEQYF
TGTGCCAGTAGTGGGGGACAGGGGGCCTTTTACGAGCAGTACTTC
>TRBV15|TRBJ1-2|many|.
CATSNGVRGGYTF
TGTGCCACCAGCAATGGGGTTAGGGGTGGCTACACCTTC
>TRBV6-6|TRBJ1-2|many|.
CASSPRDPPYGYTF
TGTGCCAGCAGCCCCCGGGACCCTCCCTATGGCTACACCTTC
>TRBV9|TRBJ2-7|many|TRBD1
CASSGETGTYEQYF
TGTGCCAGCAGCGGCGAGACAGGGACATACGAGCAGTACTTC
>TRBV19|TRBJ2-5|many|.
CASSIDRETQYF
TGTGCCAGTAGTATAGATCGGGAGACCCAGTACTTC
>TRBV7-3|TRBJ2-1|many|.
CASSPLATRNNEQFF
TGTGCCAGCAGCCCTCTAGCGACAAGGAACAATGAGCAGTTCTTC
>TRBV5-1|TRBJ2-1|many|.
CASSLDSSYNEQFF
TGCGCCAGCAGCTTGGATAGCTCCTACAATGAGCAGTTCTTC
>TRBV7-3|TRBJ2-7|many|TRBD2
CASSPDGGSTYEQYF
TGTGCCAGCAGCCCCGACGGGGGGAGCACCTACGAGCAGTACTTC
>TRBV12-5|TRBJ2-1|.|TRBD2
CASGFLLTGLAGGGSYNEQFF
TGTGCTAGTGGTTTCCTATTAACGGGACTAGCGGGAGGGGGGTCCTACAATGAGCAGTTCTTC
>TRBV20-1|TRBJ1-6|many|.
CSAREGGSSYNSPLHF
TGCAGTGCTAGAGAGGGGGGGAGCTCCTATAATTCACCCCTCCACTTT
>TRBV29-1|TRBJ2-1|many|TRBD1
CSVVVNEGALGEQFF
TGCAGCGTTGTTGTGAATGAGGGGGCGTTAGGTGAGCAGTTCTTC
>TRBV5-1|TRBJ2-5|many|.
CASSRLQGAGGETQYF
TGCGCCAGCAGCCGCCTACAGGGGGCGGGAGGAGAGACCCAGTACTTC
>TRBV12-5|TRBJ2-3|many|.
CASGLVVTSRLLSTDTQYF
TGTGCTAGTGGTTTGGTGGTCACTAGCAGATTACTTAGCACAGATACGCAGTATTTT
>TRBV5-4|TRBJ2-1|.|TRBD2
CASSLLRLAGGPGEQFF
TGTGCCAGCAGCCTACTAAGACTAGCGGGAGGGCCCGGTGAGCAGTTCTTC
>TRBV11-3|TRBJ2-1|many|TRBD2
CASSSGRAAGGWNEQFF
TGTGCCAGCAGCTCTGGGAGGGCTGCGGGAGGTTGGAATGAGCAGTTCTTC
>TRBV5-1|TRBJ2-7|many|.
CASSLAGPSYEQYF
TGCGCCAGCAGCTTGGCAGGACCGTCCTACGAGCAGTACTTC
>TRBV5-5|TRBJ1-6|many|.
CASSSRDTYSPLHF
TGTGCCAGCAGCTCCCGGGACACTTATTCACCCCTCCACTTT
>TRBV5-1|TRBJ2-3|many|.
CASSSTDYTDTQYF
TGCGCCAGCAGCTCGACAGACTACACAGATACGCAGTATTTT
>TRBV3-2|TRBJ2-2|.|.
CASSQWPGVNTGELFF
TGTGCCAGCAGCCAATGGCCGGGTGTGAACACCGGGGAGCTGTTTTTT
>TRBV20-1|TRBJ2-3|many|.
CSAPTNGAQDTQYF
TGCAGTGCACCGACTAACGGGGCTCAGGATACGCAGTATTTT
>TRBV4-2|TRBJ1-4|many|.
CASSQVRQGNEKLFF
TGTGCCAGCAGCCAAGTCCGCCAGGGGAATGAAAAACTGTTTTTT
>TRBV5-4|TRBJ1-2|many|TRBD1
CASSLSSGGRDGYTF
TGTGCCAGCAGCTTGTCGTCAGGGGGTCGGGATGGCTACACCTTC
>TRBV20-1|TRBJ1-4|many|.
CSARVGSSRSGNEKLFF
TGCAGTGCTAGAGTCGGCAGCTCCCGATCGGGGAATGAAAAACTGTTTTTT
>TRBV5-1|TRBJ2-1|.|TRBD2
CASRDGLAGSYNKQLF
TGCGCCAGCAGGGATGGACTAGCGGGGTCCTACAATAAGCAGCTCTTC
>TRBV2|TRBJ1-5|many|.
CASNEGVNSNQPQHF
TGTGCCAGCAACGAAGGGGTAAATAGCAATCAGCCCCAGCATTTT
>TRBV7-2|TRBJ2-1|many|TRBD2
CASSLGLAGGGGAEQFF
TGTGCCAGCAGCTTAGGTCTAGCGGGAGGGGGGGGGGCTGAGCAGTTCTTC
>TRBV20-1|TRBJ2-7|many|.
CSASWGEYEQYF
TGCAGTGCTTCGTGGGGGGAATACGAGCAGTACTTC
>TRBV7-3|TRBJ2-1|many|.
CASSPPGWGTEQFF
TGTGCCAGCAGCCCCCCAGGTTGGGGGACTGAGCAGTTCTTC